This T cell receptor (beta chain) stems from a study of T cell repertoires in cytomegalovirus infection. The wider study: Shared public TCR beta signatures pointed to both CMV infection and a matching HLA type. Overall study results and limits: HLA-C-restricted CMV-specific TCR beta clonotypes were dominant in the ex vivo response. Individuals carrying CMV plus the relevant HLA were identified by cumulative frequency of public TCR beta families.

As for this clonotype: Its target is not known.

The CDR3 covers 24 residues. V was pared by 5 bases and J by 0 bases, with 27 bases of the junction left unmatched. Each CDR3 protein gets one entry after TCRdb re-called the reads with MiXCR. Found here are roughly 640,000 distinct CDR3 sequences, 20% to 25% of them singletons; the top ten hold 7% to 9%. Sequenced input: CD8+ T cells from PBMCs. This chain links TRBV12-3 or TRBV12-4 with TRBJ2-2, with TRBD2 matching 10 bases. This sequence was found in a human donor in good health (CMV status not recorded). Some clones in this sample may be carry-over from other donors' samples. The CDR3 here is CASSQWVPLSGWGLARPNTGELFF. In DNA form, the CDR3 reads TGTGCCAGCAGTCAATGGGTTCCACTGTCCGGCTGGGGACTAGCGCGACCGAACACCGGGGAGCTGTTTTTT.